The 21 T cell receptor beta chains below all came from one sample that was sequenced in a study of cytomegalovirus exposure and HLA in healthy donors. Researchers ran the PCR with 60 Vbeta and 13 Jbeta primers. The protocol was immunoSEQ multiplex PCR, while the TCRdb copy is restricted to in-frame clones and leaves out a portion. The data hold about 120,000 clones, with about four fifths observed a single time. Sample: PBMCs. The receptors were sampled from a female donor in good health and CMV-seropositive.

Points on this clone: Germline and junction disagree at one end, which may indicate a read error. The chain uses TRBV7-9 and TRBJ1-2; 7 positions agree with TRBD1. Germline CDR1 SEHNR, CDR2 FQNEAQ (reference sequence). The CDR3 is 15 amino acids. The CDR3 sequence: CSSSLATGTDYGYTF. Here the CDR3 DNA reads TGTTCCAGCAGCTTAGCGACCGGGACAGACTATGGCTACACCTTC.

This sequence joins TRBV16 and TRBJ2-7, with D perhaps matching TRBD1 (5 bases). Per germline, CDR1 KGHSY and CDR2 FQNENV. Trimming removed 0 bases from V and 4 bases from J, with 7 bases in between. The CDR3 covers 13 residues. The CDR3 region is CASSQSRQYEQYF. The DNA of the CDR3 is TGTGCCAGCAGCCAATCGAGACAGTACGAGCAGTACTTC.

The gene calls are TRBV29-1 and TRBJ1-2, with 10 bases lining up with TRBD1. CDR1 is SQVTM, CDR2 ANQGSEA, per germline. V lost 6 bases and J lost 2; bases outside the gene matches: 6. CDR3 length equals 14 residues. The CDR3 here is CSVAGQGHNYGYTF. The CDR3 DNA follows: TGCAGCGTCGCGGGACAGGGGCACAACTATGGCTACACCTTC.

V usage is TRBV5-1 and J usage is TRBJ2-7, with 8 bases identical to TRBD2. CDR3 length equals 14 residues. The V segment lost 2 bases and the J segment 3 bases; nucleotides outside the gene matches: 4. The germline CDR1 and CDR2 sequences are SGHRS and YFSETQ. CDR3 sequence: CASSFGGAVYEQYF. Written as DNA, the CDR3 is TGCGCCAGCAGCTTCGGGGGGGCCGTCTACGAGCAGTACTTC.

The V and J genes are TRBV15 and TRBJ2-7; 7 bases are a match to TRBD1. CDR3 length: 15 amino acids. Trimming at V came to 0 bases and at J to 2 bases, leaving 4 bases not matched to a gene. Germline V gene sequence: CDR1 LNHNV, CDR2 YYDKDF (reference sequence). The CDR3 DNA reads TGTGCCACCAGCAGAGATTCGGACAGGCCCTACGAGCAGTACTTC. Translated: CATSRDSDRPYEQYF.

This chain uses TRBV9 with TRBJ1-1, with D tentatively TRBD1 (5 bases). CDR3 length: 12 residues. V was cut by 0 bases and J by 5 bases, with 5 bases left in between. Germline CDR1 and CDR2: SGDLS and YYNGEE. The CDR3 loop is CASSVEGTEAFF. DNA for the CDR3: TGTGCCAGCAGCGTAGAGGGGACTGAAGCTTTCTTT. Drawing the rest from reference TRBV9 and TRBJ1-1, the complete variable domain is DSGVTQTPKHLITATGQRVTLRCSPRSGDLSVYWYQQSLDQGLQFLIQYYNGEERAKGNILERFSAQQFPDLHSELNLSSLELGDSALYFCASSVEGTEAFFGQGTRLTVV.

This clone was recorded once. This rearrangement joins TRBV11-2 to TRBJ1-1; the D is unclear. V lost 3 bases, J lost 0 bases, and 8 bases lay in between. There are 14 residues in the CDR3. Germline CDR1 reads SGHAT; CDR2 reads FQNNGV. The CDR3: CASSFVLMNTEAFF. The DNA for the CDR3 is TGTGCCAGCAGCTTCGTTCTTATGAACACTGAAGCTTTCTTT. Full variable domain (remainder filled in from reference TRBV11-2 and TRBJ1-1): EAGVAQSPRYKIIEKRQSVAFWCNPISGHATLYWYQQILGQGPKLLIQFQNNGVVDDSQLPKDRFSAERLKGVDSTLKIQPAKLEDSAVYLCASSFVLMNTEAFFGQGTRLTVV.

This chain uses TRBV7-3 with TRBJ1-1; weak D call: TRBD1 (6 bases). This CDR3 is 14 amino acids long. The V end lost 6 bases, the J end lost 0 bases, and 11 bases lay between the germline ends. Germline V gene data show CDR1 as SGHTA and CDR2 as FQGTGA. CDR3 coding DNA: TGTGCCAGCAGTCCTACAGGGCTGAACACTGAAGCTTTCTTT. Encoded protein: CASSPTGLNTEAFF.

The chain carries TRBV5-1 and TRBJ2-2; D remains ambiguous. Per the germline V gene, CDR1 is SGHRS and CDR2 is YFSETQ. CDR3 length: 12 amino acids. Deletions cut 7 bases from V and 7 bases from J, with 11 bases between. CDR3 bases: TGCGCCAGCGCTCCGCCGGGCGGGGAGCTGTTTTTT. Its translation: CASAPPGGELFF. The full variable domain, with the rest looked up from reference TRBV5-1 and TRBJ2-2, is KAGVTQTPRYLIKTRGQQVTLSCSPISGHRSVSWYQQTPGQGLQFLFEYFSETQRNKGNFPGRFSGRQFSNSRSEMNVSTLELGDSALYLCASAPPGGELFFGEGSRLTVL.

V usage is TRBV2 and J usage is TRBJ1-4; perhaps TRBD1 as D (6 bases). CDR1 is SNHLY, CDR2 FYNNEI, per germline. The V and J ends lost 0 bases and 4 bases respectively, with 6 bases between them. This CDR3 comprises 14 residues. The CDR3 region has the DNA TGTGCCAGCAGTGAAGCAGGGGGTAATGAAAAACTGTTTTTT. Translating gives CASSEAGGNEKLFF.

The CDR3, as DNA: TGTGCCAGCAGTAGGCAGGGGACGACCGGGGAGCTGTTTTTT. It encodes CASSRQGTTGELFF. The chain carries TRBV6-5 and TRBJ2-2; the D gene is possibly TRBD1 (6 bases). Germline CDR1 MNHEY, CDR2 SVGAGI. With 5 bases removed from V and 5 bases from J, the gap between germline ends came to 12 bases. The length of the CDR3 is 14 residues.

The chain has TRBV9 and TRBJ2-7; a possible D gene is TRBD1 (5 bases). Germline V gene sequence: CDR1 SGDLS, CDR2 YYNGEE. V was cut by 0 bases and J by 1 base, with 11 bases left in between. The CDR3 sequence is 15 residues long. CDR3 coding DNA: TGTGCCAGCAGCGTAGAGACAGCGAGTTCCTACGAGCAGTACTTC. Translating gives CASSVETASSYEQYF.

V usage is TRBV7-3 and J usage is TRBJ2-6, with TRBD1 matching 10 bases. Germline CDR1 and CDR2: SGHTA and FQGTGA. V trimming: 5 bases; J trimming: 3 bases; junction bases outside the gene matches: 4. The CDR3 runs 16 residues. CDR3 residues: CASSPGQGSGANVLTF. The CDR3 DNA is TGTGCCAGCAGCCCGGGACAGGGGAGTGGGGCCAACGTCCTGACTTTC.

The V gene is TRBV19, the J gene TRBJ2-4, with 7 bases that match TRBD1. The germline V gene has CDR1 LNHDA and CDR2 SQIVND (reference sequence). This CDR3 region has 14 residues. The V and J ends lost 3 bases and 6 bases, in that order; junction bases with no gene match: 5. CDR3 sequence reads: CASSIDRALNIQYF. The CDR3 region has the DNA TGTGCCAGTAGTATCGACAGGGCGTTAAACATTCAGTACTTC.

V and J are TRBV5-1 and TRBJ2-5, with 9 bases identical to TRBD1. Germline V CDR1 and CDR2: SGHRS, YFSETQ. The CDR3 has 15 residues. Losses at the gene ends were 4 bases for V and 4 bases for J; bases not matched to a gene: 8. CDR3 residues: CASSPGQGKGETQYF. The CDR3 bases are TGCGCCAGCAGCCCGGGACAGGGCAAGGGAGAGACCCAGTACTTC.

The J gene is TRBJ2-7, the V gene TRBV5-1; 11 nucleotides line up with TRBD2. The J segment lost 6 bases and the V segment lost 1 base, leaving 6 bases of the junction unmatched. This CDR3 is 15 amino acids long. Looked up from germline, CDR1 is SGHRS and CDR2 is YFSETQ. CDR3 DNA: TGCGCCAGCAGCTTGACTACTAGCGGGGGAAGCGAGCAGTACTTC. This encodes CASSLTTSGGSEQYF.

This rearrangement joins TRBV6-5 to TRBJ1-4, with D perhaps matching TRBD1 (6 bases). Germline assignment: CDR1 MNHEY and CDR2 SVGAGI. V was pared by 6 bases and J by 3 bases, with 11 bases between. The CDR3 extends over 14 amino acids. CDR3 in amino acids: CASRLGGANEKLFF. The CDR3, as DNA: TGTGCCAGCAGACTAGGGGGAGCTAATGAAAAACTGTTTTTT.

The rearrangement joins TRBV2 to TRBJ2-4, with TRBD1 identical over 7 bases. The CDR3 contains 13 residues. In germline, CDR1 is SNHLY, CDR2 FYNNEI. Trimming removed 2 bases from V and 15 bases from J; junction bases left unmatched: 10. In DNA, the CDR3 is TGTGCCAGCAGTGAATTTGGGGACAGCCATACGTACTTC. Its protein product is CASSEFGDSHTYF. Looking up the rest from reference TRBV2 and TRBJ2-4 gives the full variable domain: EPEVTQTPSHQVTQMGQEVILRCVPISNHLYFYWYRQILGQKVEFLVSFYNNEISEKSEIFDDQFSVERPDGSNFTLKIRSTKLEDSAMYFCASSEFGDSHTYFGAGTRLSVL.

The chain combines TRBV15 with TRBJ2-7; D remains ambiguous. Germline-derived CDR1 and CDR2 are LNHNV and YYDKDF (reference sequence). The CDR3 loop spans 13 amino acids. Trimming pared 0 bases from V and 2 bases from J, leaving 5 bases between. CDR3 in amino acids: CATSRDQAYEQYF. CDR3 DNA sequence: TGTGCCACCAGCAGAGATCAGGCCTACGAGCAGTACTTC.

J is TRBJ1-1 and V is TRBV29-1; D call uncertain. Between the trimmed V and J ends, which lost 2 bases and 4 bases, there was a span of 11 bases. Looked up from germline, CDR1 is SQVTM and CDR2 is ANQGSEA. The CDR3 consists of 13 residues. The CDR3 protein is CSVERDGSTEAFF. CDR3 bases: TGCAGCGTTGAAAGGGATGGGAGCACTGAAGCTTTCTTT. The entire variable domain, with the rest obtained from reference TRBV29-1 and TRBJ1-1, is as follows: SAVISQKPSRDICQRGTSLTIQCQVDSQVTMMFWYRQQPGQSLTLIATANQGSEATYESGFVIDKFPISRPNLTFSTLTVSNMSPEDSSIYLCSVERDGSTEAFFGQGTRLTVV.

The genes are TRBV13 and TRBJ2-5; tentative D call: TRBD2 (6 bases). CDR1 is PRHDT and CDR2 is FYEKMQ in the germline V gene (reference sequence). V was shortened by 4 bases and J by 6 bases, with 15 bases between the two germline ends. CDR3 size: 14 residues. The CDR3 here is CASSSSGGVKTQYF. DNA for the CDR3: TGTGCCAGCAGCTCGTCTGGCGGGGTGAAGACCCAGTACTTC.